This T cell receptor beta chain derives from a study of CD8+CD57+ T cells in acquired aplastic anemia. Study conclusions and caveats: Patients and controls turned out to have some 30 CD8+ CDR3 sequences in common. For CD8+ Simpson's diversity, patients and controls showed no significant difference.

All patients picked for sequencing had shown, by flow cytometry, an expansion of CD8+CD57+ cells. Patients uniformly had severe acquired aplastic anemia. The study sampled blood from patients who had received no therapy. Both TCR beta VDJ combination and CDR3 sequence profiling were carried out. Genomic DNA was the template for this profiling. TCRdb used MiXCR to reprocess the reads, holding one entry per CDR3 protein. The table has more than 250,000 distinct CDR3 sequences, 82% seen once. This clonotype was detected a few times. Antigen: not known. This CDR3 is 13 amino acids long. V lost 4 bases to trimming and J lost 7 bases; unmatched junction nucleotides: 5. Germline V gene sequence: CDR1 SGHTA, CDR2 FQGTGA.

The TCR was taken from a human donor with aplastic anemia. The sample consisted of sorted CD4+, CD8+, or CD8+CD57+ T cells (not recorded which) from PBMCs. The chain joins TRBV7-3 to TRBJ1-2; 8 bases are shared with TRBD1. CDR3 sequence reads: CASSSQGAGGYTF. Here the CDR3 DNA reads TGTGCCAGCAGCTCCCAGGGGGCAGGTGGCTACACCTTC.